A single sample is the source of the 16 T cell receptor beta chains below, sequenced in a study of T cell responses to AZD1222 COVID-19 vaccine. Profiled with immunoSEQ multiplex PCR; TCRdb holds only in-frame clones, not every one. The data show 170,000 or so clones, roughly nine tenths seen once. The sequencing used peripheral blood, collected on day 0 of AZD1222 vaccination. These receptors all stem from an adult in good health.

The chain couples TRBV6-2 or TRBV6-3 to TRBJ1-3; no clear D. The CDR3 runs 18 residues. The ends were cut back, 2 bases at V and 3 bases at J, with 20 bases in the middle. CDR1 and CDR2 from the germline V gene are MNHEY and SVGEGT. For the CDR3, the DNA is TGTGCCAGCAGTTACCCGTCTAGGCTCCGGTTTGTTGGAAACACCATATATTTT. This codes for CASSYPSRLRFVGNTIYF.

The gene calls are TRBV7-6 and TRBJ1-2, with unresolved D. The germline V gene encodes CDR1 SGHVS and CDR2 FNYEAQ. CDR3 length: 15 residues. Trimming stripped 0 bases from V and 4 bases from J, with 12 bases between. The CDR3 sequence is CASSLAGGSGYGYTF. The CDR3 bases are TGTGCCAGCAGCTTAGCGGGAGGGAGCGGCTATGGCTACACCTTC.

CDR3 nucleotide sequence: TGTGCCAGCAGTCTCTCCGGGCCAGGCTACACTGAAGCTTTCTTT. It encodes CASSLSGPGYTEAFF. The chain is built from TRBV6-5 and TRBJ1-1; D call uncertain. The CDR3 has 15 residues. V lost 5 bases and J lost 3, with 16 bases in between. The germline CDR1 and CDR2 sequences are MNHEY and SVGAGI.

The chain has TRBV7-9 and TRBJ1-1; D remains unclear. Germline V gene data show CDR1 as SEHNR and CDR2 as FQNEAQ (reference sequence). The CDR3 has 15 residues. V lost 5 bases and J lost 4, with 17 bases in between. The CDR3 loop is CASSLGPPVGTEAFF. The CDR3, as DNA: TGTGCCAGCAGCCTTGGACCCCCTGTTGGCACTGAAGCTTTCTTT.

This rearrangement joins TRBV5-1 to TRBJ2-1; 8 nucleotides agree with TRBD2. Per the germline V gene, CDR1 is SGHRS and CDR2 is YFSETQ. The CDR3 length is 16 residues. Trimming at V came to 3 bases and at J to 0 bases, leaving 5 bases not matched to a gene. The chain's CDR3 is CASSYLSGSSYNEQFF. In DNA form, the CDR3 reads TGCGCCAGCAGCTACTTAAGCGGGAGCTCCTACAATGAGCAGTTCTTC.

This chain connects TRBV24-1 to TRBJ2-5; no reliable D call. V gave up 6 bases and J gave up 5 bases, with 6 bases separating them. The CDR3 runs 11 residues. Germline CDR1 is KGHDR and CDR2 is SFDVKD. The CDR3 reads CATSHGETQYF. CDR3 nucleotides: TGTGCCACCAGTCACGGGGAGACCCAGTACTTC.

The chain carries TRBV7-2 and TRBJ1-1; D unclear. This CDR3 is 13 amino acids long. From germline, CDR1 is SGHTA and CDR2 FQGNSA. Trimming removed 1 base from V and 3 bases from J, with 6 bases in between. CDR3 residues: CASSLEDYTEAFF. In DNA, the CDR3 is TGTGCCAGCAGCTTAGAAGACTACACTGAAGCTTTCTTT.

CDR3 DNA: TGTGCCAGTAGTAGGAAGGGCGTCCGCCCACAAGTCCCAGATACGCAGTATTTT. Encoded protein: CASSRKGVRPQVPDTQYF. The chain couples TRBV19 to TRBJ2-3; D gene ambiguous. Germline CDR1 and CDR2: LNHDA and SQIVND (reference sequence). Between the trimmed V and J ends, which lost 4 bases and 4 bases, there was a span of 24 bases. The CDR3 sequence is 18 residues long.

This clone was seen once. CDR3 DNA sequence: TGTGCCACCAGCAGTTCAACACAGTCCAATCAGCCCCAGCATTTT. It codes for CATSSSTQSNQPQHF. This rearrangement joins TRBV15 to TRBJ1-5; D is unresolved. This CDR3 contains 15 residues. With 3 bases removed from V and 3 bases from J, the gap between germline ends came to 12 bases. The germline CDR1 and CDR2 sequences are LNHNV and YYDKDF (reference sequence).

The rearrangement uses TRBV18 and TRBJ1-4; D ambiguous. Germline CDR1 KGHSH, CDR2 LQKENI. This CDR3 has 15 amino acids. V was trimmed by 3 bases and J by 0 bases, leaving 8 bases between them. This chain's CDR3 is CASSPASPTNEKLFF. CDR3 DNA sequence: TGTGCCAGCTCACCGGCGTCTCCAACTAATGAAAAACTGTTTTTT.

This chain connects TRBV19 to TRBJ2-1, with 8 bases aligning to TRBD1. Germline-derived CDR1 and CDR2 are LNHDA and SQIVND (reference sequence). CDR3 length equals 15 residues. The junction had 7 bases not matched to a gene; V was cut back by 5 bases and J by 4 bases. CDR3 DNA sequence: TGTGCCAGTAGTGCGGGACAGGACTTTTACAATGAGCAGTTCTTC. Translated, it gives CASSAGQDFYNEQFF.

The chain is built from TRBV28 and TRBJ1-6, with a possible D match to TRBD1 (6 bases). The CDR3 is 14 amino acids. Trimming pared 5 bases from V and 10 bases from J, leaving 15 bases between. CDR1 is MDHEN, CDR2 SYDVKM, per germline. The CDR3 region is CASSPQYGGSPLHF. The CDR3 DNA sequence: TGTGCCAGCAGTCCACAATATGGGGGCTCACCCCTCCACTTT.

This chain's CDR3 is CASSPGTGNTIYF. CDR3 DNA: TGTGCCAGCAGCCCAGGGACGGGAAACACCATATATTTT. The genes are TRBV7-9 and TRBJ1-3; tentatively, D is TRBD1 (5 bases). Germline CDR1 SEHNR, CDR2 FQNEAQ (reference sequence). This CDR3 spans 13 amino acids. Trimming shortened V by 5 bases and J by 4 bases, and 9 bases separated the two germline ends.

The CDR3 sequence is CASSPDRGNTGELFF. The CDR3 DNA reads TGTGCCAGCAGCCCAGACAGGGGGAACACCGGGGAGCTGTTTTTT. The gene calls are TRBV6-5 and TRBJ2-2, with 8 bases identical to TRBD1. The CDR3 contains 15 residues. V dropped 6 bases and J dropped 1; count of bases not matched to a gene: 4. Germline assignment: CDR1 MNHEY and CDR2 SVGAGI.

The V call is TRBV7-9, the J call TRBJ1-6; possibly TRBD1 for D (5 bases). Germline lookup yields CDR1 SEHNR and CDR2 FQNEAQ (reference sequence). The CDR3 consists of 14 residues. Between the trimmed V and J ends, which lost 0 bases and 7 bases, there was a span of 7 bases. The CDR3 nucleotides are TGTGCCAGCAGCTTAGCTGGGGCCAATTCACCCCTCCACTTT. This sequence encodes CASSLAGANSPLHF.

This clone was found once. CDR3 loop: CASSGTGGWSSYEQYF. For the CDR3, the DNA is TGTGCCAGCAGTGGGACAGGGGGCTGGAGCTCCTACGAGCAGTACTTC. The chain recombines TRBV6-1 with TRBJ2-7; 11 nucleotides match TRBD1. Germline loops: CDR1 MNHNS, CDR2 SASEGT. This CDR3 has 16 residues. Losses at the gene ends were 4 bases for V and 0 bases for J; bases not matched to a gene: 5.